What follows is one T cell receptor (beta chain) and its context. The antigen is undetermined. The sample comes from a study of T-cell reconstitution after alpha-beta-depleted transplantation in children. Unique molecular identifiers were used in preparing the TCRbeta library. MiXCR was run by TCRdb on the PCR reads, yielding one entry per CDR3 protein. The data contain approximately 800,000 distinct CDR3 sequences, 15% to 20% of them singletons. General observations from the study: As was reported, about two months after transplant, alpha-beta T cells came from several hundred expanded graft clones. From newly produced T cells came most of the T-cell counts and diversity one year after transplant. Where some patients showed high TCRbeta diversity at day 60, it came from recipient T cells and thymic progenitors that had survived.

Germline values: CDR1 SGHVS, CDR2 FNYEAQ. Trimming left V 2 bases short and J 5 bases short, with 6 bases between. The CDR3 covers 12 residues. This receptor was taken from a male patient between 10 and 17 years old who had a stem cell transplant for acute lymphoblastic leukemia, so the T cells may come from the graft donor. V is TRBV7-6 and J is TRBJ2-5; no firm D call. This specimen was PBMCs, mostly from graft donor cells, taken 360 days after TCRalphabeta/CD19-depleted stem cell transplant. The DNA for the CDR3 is TGTGCCAGCAGCTTACTAAAGGAGACCCAGTACTTC. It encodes CASSLLKETQYF.